This T cell receptor (beta chain) was recorded in a study of cytomegalovirus exposure and HLA in healthy donors. Study-level information: Across a few hundred genotyped donors, just over 80% landed in the Caucasian-associated ancestry cluster. Study observations and caveats: Rarity held for most TCR sequences, but there were some public TCRs that occurred in many donors.

Germline V gene sequence: CDR1 SGHDN, CDR2 FVKESK. The V segment lost 1 base and the J segment 15 bases; nucleotides outside the gene matches: 12. The CDR3 spans 14 residues. Vbeta (60) and Jbeta (13) primers were used in the PCR. Assay used: immunoSEQ multiplex PCR; TCRdb lists only in-frame clones, some missing. The profile shows some 90,000 clones, about 81% of them singletons. To note about this clone: Its antigen remains unknown.

The origin of this receptor is a man aged 35 to 55 in good health and CMV-seronegative. V gene TRBV14 combines with J gene TRBJ2-4, with TRBD1 matching over 7 bases. Sequences were obtained from PBMCs. For the CDR3, the DNA is TGTGCCAGCAGCCAAGGAGGGCAGGGGGAGATGTGGTACTTC. Its translation: CASSQGGQGEMWYF.